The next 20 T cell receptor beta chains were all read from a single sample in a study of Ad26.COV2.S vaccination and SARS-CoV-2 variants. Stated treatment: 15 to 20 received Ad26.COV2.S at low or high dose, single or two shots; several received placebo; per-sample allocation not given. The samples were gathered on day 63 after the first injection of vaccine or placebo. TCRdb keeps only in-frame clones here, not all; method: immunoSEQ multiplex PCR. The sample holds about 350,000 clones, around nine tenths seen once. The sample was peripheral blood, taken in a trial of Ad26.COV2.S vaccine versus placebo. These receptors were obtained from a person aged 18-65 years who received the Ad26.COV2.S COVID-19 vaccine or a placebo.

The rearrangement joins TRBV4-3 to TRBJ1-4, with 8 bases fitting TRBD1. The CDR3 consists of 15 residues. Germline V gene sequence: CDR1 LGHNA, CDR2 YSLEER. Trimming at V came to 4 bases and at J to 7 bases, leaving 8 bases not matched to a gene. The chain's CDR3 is CASSPGQAGGEKLFF. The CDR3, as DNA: TGCGCCAGCAGCCCGGGACAGGCGGGAGGTGAAAAACTGTTTTTT.

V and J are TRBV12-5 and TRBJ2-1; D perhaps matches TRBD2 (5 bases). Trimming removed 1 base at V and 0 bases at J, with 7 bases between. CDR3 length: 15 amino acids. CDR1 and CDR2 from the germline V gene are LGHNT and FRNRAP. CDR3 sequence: CASGLGENSYNEQFF. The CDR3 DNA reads TGTGCTAGTGGTTTGGGGGAGAACTCCTACAATGAGCAGTTCTTC.

CDR3 sequence reads: CASSGLAGGSSYEQYF. CDR3 DNA: TGTGCCAGCAGTGGACTAGCGGGGGGGAGCTCCTACGAGCAGTACTTC. The chain couples TRBV6-2 or TRBV6-3 to TRBJ2-7; 15 nucleotides agree with TRBD2. Per the germline V gene, CDR1 is MNHEY and CDR2 is SVGEGT. V lost 5 bases and J lost 0; bases outside the gene matches: 2. This CDR3 has 16 residues.

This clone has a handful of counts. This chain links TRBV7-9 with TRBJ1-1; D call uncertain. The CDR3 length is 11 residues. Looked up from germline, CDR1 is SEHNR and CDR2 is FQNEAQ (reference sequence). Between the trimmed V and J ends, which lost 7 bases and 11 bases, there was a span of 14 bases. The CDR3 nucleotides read TGTGCCAGCACCCTAGGGCAGAAGGCTTTCTTT. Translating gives CASTLGQKAFF.

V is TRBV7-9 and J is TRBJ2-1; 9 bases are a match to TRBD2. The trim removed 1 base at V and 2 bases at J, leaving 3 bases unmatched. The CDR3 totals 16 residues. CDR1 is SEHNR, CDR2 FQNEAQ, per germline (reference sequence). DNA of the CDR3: TGTGCCAGCAGCTTAGGACTAGCGGAGGCCTACAATGAGCAGTTCTTC. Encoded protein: CASSLGLAEAYNEQFF.

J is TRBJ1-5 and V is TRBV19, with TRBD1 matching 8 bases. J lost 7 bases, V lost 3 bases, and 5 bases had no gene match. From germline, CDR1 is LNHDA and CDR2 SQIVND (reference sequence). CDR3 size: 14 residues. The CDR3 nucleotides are TGTGCCAGTAGTATCGGGACAGGCGGCCAGCCCCAGCATTTT. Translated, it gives CASSIGTGGQPQHF.

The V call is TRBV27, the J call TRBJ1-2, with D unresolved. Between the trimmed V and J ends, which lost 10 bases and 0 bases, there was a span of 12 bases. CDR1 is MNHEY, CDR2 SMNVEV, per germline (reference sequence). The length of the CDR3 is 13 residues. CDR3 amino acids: CATRTGANYGYTF. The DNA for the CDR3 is TGTGCCACCCGGACGGGAGCTAACTATGGCTACACCTTC.

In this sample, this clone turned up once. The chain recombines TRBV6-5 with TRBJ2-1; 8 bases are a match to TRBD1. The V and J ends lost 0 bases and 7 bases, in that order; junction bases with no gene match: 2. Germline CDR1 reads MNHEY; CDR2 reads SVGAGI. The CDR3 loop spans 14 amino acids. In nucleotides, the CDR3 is TGTGCCAGCAGTTACTCGAACAGGGGGAATGAGCAGTTCTTC. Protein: CASSYSNRGNEQFF.

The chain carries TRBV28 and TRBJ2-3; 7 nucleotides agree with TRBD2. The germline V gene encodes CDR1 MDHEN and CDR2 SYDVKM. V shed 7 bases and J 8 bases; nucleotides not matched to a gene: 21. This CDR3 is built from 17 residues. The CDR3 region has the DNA TGTGCCAGCAACTCTCCTGGCGGGGGACTAATCAAGAGTACGCAGTATTTT. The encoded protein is CASNSPGGGLIKSTQYF.

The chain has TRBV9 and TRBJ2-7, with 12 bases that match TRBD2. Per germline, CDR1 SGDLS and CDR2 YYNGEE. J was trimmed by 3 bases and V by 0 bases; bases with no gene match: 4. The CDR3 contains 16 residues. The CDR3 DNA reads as TGTGCCAGCAGCGTAGGCCCTAGCGGGAGGGACTACGAGCAGTACTTC. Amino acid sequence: CASSVGPSGRDYEQYF.

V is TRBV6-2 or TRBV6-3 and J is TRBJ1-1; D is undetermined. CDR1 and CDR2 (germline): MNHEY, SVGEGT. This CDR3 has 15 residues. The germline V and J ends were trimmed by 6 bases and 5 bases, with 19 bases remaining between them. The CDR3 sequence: CASSNPAPTETEAFF. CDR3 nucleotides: TGTGCCAGCAGCAATCCCGCGCCCACCGAGACTGAAGCTTTCTTT.

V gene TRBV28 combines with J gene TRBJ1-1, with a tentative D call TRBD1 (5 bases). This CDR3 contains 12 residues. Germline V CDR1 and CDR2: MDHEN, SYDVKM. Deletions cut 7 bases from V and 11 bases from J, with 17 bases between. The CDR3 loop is CASTDEGAGAFF. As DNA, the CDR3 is TGTGCCAGCACCGACGAAGGGGCGGGGGCTTTCTTT.

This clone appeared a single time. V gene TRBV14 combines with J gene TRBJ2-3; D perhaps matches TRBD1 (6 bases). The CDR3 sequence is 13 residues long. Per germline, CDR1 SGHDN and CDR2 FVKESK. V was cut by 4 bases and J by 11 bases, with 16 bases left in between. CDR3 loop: CASSPHRGIGQYF. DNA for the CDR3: TGTGCCAGCAGCCCCCATAGGGGGATTGGGCAGTATTTT.

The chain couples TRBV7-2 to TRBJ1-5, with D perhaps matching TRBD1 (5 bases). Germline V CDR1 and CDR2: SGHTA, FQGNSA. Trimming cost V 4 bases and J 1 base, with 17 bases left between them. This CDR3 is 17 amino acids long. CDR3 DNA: TGTGCCAGCAGCTCGCGCGGGACGGGGGTCAGCAATCAGCCCCAGCATTTT. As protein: CASSSRGTGVSNQPQHF.

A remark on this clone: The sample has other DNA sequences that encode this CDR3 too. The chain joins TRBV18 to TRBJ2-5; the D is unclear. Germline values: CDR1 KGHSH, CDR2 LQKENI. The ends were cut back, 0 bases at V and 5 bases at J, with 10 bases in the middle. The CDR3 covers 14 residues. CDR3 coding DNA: TGTGCCAGCTCACCACCTAGCAGTTCCGAGACCCAGTACTTC. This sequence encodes CASSPPSSSETQYF.

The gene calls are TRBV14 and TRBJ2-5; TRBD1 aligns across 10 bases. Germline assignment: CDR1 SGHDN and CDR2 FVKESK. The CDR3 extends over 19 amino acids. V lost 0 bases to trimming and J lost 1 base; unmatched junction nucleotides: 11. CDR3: CASSQERDRGAALQETQYF. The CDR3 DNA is TGTGCCAGCAGCCAAGAGAGGGACAGGGGCGCTGCCCTCCAAGAGACCCAGTACTTC.

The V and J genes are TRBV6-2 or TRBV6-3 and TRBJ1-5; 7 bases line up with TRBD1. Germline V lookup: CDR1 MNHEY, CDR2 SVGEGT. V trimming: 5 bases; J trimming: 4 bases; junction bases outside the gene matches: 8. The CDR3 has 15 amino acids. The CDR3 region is CASSKSSTGNQPQHF. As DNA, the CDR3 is TGTGCCAGCAGTAAATCATCGACAGGGAATCAGCCCCAGCATTTT.

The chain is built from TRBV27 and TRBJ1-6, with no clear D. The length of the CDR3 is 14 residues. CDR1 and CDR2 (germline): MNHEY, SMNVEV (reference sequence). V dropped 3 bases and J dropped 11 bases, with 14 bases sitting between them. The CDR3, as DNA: TGTGCCAGCAGTTTCGGGGTACCCGGGGCACCCCTCCACTTT. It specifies CASSFGVPGAPLHF.

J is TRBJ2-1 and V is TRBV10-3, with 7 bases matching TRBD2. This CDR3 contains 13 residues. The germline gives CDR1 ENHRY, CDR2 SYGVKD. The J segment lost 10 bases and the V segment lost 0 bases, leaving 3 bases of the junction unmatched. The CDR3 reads CAISESGGLEQFF. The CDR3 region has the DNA TGTGCCATCAGTGAGTCGGGGGGACTAGAGCAGTTCTTC.

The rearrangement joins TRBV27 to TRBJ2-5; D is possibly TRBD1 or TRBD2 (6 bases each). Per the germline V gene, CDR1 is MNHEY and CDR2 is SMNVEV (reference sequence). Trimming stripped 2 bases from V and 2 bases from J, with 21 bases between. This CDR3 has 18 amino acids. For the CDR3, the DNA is TGTGCCAGCAGTTTAGTCGCTTGGGGGGCGGGCGGACAAGAGACCCAGTACTTC. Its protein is CASSLVAWGAGGQETQYF.